These 6 T cell receptor beta chains originate from one sample sequenced in a study of T-cell memory formation after mild COVID-19. TCRdb itself ran the 5' RACE reads through MiXCR, one entry per CDR3 protein. The repertoire has roughly 200,000 distinct CDR3 sequences, approximately 20% of them found once; the top ten carry roughly 2.6%. Sequenced input: PBMCs or a T cell subset sorted from them (not recorded which). The receptor set was obtained from an adult woman who had mild COVID-19 (a few samples of this study predate the infection). Cell type and time point are not known.

The chain combines TRBV12-3 or TRBV12-4 with TRBJ1-4; D ambiguous. The CDR3 covers 15 residues. Trimming cost V 6 bases and J 3 bases, with 14 bases left between them. The CDR3 spells CASRSAVSSNEKLFF. CDR3 DNA sequence: TGTGCCAGCAGGAGCGCGGTCAGTTCTAATGAAAAACTGTTTTTT.

The chain is built from TRBV20-1 and TRBJ2-1; D is perhaps TRBD2 (6 bases). Germline assignment: CDR1 DFQATT and CDR2 SNEGSKA (reference sequence). Trimming pared 6 bases from V and 8 bases from J, leaving 20 bases between. The CDR3 runs to 14 residues. The CDR3 DNA is TGCAGTGCGACCTTCGGGCTAGCGAGGTATGAGCAGTTCTTC. It is translated as CSATFGLARYEQFF.

This clonotype showed up just a few times. V gene TRBV3-1 combines with J gene TRBJ2-3; perhaps TRBD2 as D (6 bases). This CDR3 comprises 15 residues. V dropped 4 bases and J dropped 7 bases, with 18 bases sitting between them. CDR1 is LGHDT, CDR2 YNNKEL, per germline (reference sequence). CDR3 region: CASSLSGSGRNTQYF. The DNA for the CDR3 is TGTGCCAGCAGCCTGAGCGGGTCCGGCCGGAATACGCAGTATTTT.

The rearrangement joins TRBV3-1 to TRBJ1-3, with no clear D. The CDR3 runs to 15 residues. Trimming stripped 4 bases from V and 3 bases from J, with 13 bases between. Germline CDR1 reads LGHDT; CDR2 reads YNNKEL (reference sequence). CDR3 coding DNA: TGTGCCAGCAGCCCCCCTGGACTAATTGGAAACACCATATATTTT. Its protein is CASSPPGLIGNTIYF.

The sample holds many counts of this clonotype. V and J are TRBV3-1 and TRBJ2-7, with D hard to call. The ends were cut back, 0 bases at V and 7 bases at J, with 4 bases in the middle. The CDR3 is made up of 11 amino acids. Germline CDR1 LGHDT, CDR2 YNNKEL (reference sequence). The CDR3 loop is CASSQDREQYF. CDR3 sequence (DNA): TGTGCCAGCAGCCAAGATAGGGAGCAGTACTTC.

This clonotype was picked up a small number of times. The J gene is TRBJ2-7, the V gene TRBV4-1; 7 bases are a match to TRBD2. The CDR3 contains 15 residues. The germline gives CDR1 MGHRA, CDR2 YSYEKL. With V trimmed by 4 bases and J by 0 bases, 6 bases remained unmatched. The CDR3 is CASSPGGFGSYEQYF. The CDR3 nucleotides are TGCGCCAGCAGCCCGGGGGGTTTCGGCTCCTACGAGCAGTACTTC.